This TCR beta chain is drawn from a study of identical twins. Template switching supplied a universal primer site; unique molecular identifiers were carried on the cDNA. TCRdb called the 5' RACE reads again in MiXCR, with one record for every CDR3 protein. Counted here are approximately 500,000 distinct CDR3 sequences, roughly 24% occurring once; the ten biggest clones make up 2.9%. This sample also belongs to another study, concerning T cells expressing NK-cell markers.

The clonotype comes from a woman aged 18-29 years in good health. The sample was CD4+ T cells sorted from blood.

CDR3 bases: TGCAGTGCTAGAGGTCGGGCAGCCGGGGAGCTGTTTTTT. Its protein is CSARGRAAGELFF. The rearrangement joins TRBV20-1 to TRBJ2-2; D uncertain. The V gene's germline CDR1 is DFQATT and CDR2 SNEGSKA (reference sequence). V was cut by 1 base and J by 6 bases, with 9 bases left in between. The CDR3 is 13 amino acids.